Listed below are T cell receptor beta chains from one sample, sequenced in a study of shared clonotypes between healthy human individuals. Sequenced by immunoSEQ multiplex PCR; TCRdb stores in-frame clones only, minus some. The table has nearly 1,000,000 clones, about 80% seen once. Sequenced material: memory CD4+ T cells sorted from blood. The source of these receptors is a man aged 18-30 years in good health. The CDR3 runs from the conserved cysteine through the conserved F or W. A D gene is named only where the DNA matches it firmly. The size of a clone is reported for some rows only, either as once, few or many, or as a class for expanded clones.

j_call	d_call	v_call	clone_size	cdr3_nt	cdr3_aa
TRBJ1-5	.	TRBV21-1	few	TGTGCCAGCAGGAGACAGCCCAATCAGCCCCAGCATTTT	CASRRQPNQPQHF
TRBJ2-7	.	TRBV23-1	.	TGCGCCAGCAGTGGCGGGTCCAGCGGCCAAGGCTACGAGCAGTACTTC	CASSGGSSGQGYEQYF
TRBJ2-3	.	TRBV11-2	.	TGTGCCAGCAGCTTACAGCCTAGTGGTTCGTTAGATACGCAGTATTTT	CASSLQPSGSLDTQYF
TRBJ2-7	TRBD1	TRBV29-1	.	TGCAGCGTAAAACAACAGGGGGTACAGCAGTACTTC	CSVKQQGVQQYF
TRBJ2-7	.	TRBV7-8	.	TGTGCCAGCAGCCCAGCAGGGCAGGCCTACGAGCAGTACTTC	CASSPAGQAYEQYF
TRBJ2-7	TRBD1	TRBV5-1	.	TGCGCCAGCAGCTGGGGGGACAGGGAAGAGCAGTACTTC	CASSWGDREEQYF
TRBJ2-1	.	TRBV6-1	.	TGTGCCGGCAGGACCGACAGGTCCTACAATGAGCAGTTCTTC	CAGRTDRSYNEQFF
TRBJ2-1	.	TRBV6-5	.	TGTGCCAGCAGTCCCTACGCCGGGGCGGGAAGGCAGTTCTTC	CASSPYAGAGRQFF
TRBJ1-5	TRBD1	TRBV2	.	TGTGCCAGCAGTCCACAGGGGAAGCTCAATCAGCCCCAGCATTTT	CASSPQGKLNQPQHF
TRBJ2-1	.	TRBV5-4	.	TGTGCCAGCAGCTTGGTTGGAGGGTCCAACAATGAGCAGTTCTTC	CASSLVGGSNNEQFF